This T cell receptor (beta chain) was observed in a study of immune evolution from preneoplasia to lung adenocarcinoma (dated by TCRdb to the early 2020s). About the full investigation: HLA loss of heterozygosity was found in about 6.3% of AIS, around 14% of MIA and roughly 33% of ADC lesions, and in no AAH lesions. The immune data were integrated with whole exome sequencing and methylation data obtained from the same cohort of nodules. TCR sequencing data were obtained from 51 patients. Sample size was based on specimen availability rather than a prior power calculation. Resected precursor lesions (AAH, AIS, MIA) and invasive adenocarcinomas were compared against paired morphologically normal lung tissue. In total, the cohort included 50 to 60 patients with pulmonary nodules, all of whom underwent surgical resection. POLYSOLVER was used to infer Class I HLA alleles from exome data, and LOHHLA was used to detect allele-specific HLA loss. The study combined immune gene expression, TCR sequencing and multiplex immunofluorescence to profile immune contexture across lung adenocarcinoma precursors and invasive adenocarcinoma. According to the study, 80 to 130 samples were used for TCR sequencing. What the study reported, not specific to this receptor: Normal lung showed the highest clonality, whereas later-stage lesions appeared to have higher T cell density and diversity but lower clonality. Findings were based on association rather than direct causation; larger cohorts with long-term follow-up and longitudinal biopsies were deemed needed. All patients were from Japan and China, so applicability to Western populations was uncertain. The highest top T cell clone frequencies were observed in normal lung, and a progressive decrease in top T cell clone frequencies appeared to occur from AAH through AIS, MIA and invasive adenocarcinoma. KRAS-mutant nodules showed the highest T cell clonality compared with EGFR-mutant or double wild-type lesions.

Between about 2014 and 2018, the patients underwent resection in either Japan or China. Histologic diagnosis of each case was confirmed independently by two lung cancer pathologists on H&E slides. To enrich premalignant or tumor cells for nucleic acid extraction, macro-dissection was performed after pathologic assessment. DNA was isolated from FFPE tissue using the AllPrep DNA/RNA FFPE Kit. The immunoSEQ hsTCRbeta Kit was used to sequence TCR beta CDR3 regions from DNA. In the source study's methods: The ImmunoSEQ Analyzer was used to analyse the TCR sequencing data. T cell clonality was defined as 1 minus Pielou's evenness, as computed on productive rearrangements. The inverse Simpson index, applied to productive templates, was used to measure T cell diversity. T cell density was expressed as TCR beta template counts normalized to usable DNA, with usable DNA estimated by amplifying and sequencing housekeeping genes. TCR metrics were compared across histologic stages using two-sided Kruskal-Wallis tests. TCRdb obtained this table from immuneACCESS and retained in-frame rearrangements with V and J assigned. These tables miss some clones; where compared with another copy, unresolved V genes account for less than half of the shortfall, and the remainder is unexplained. That table furnishes V, J and clone size, whereas the DNA furnished D and trimming. The sample table contains around 15,000 clones; only one count was recorded for approximately 86% of them. Just over 2.5% of the sample is taken by the ten largest.

This clone has only a few counts. This receptor's antigen is unknown. Base qualities are missing; no much larger clone stands one base away. Spanning cysteine to phenylalanine, the CDR3 consists of 12 amino acids. CDR3 DNA only is kept here, 36 bases in frame from base 1. As encoded in the germline V gene, CDR1 is WSHSY while CDR2 is SAAADI. Deletion took 7 bases off V and 4 bases off J, with a span of 10 bases between the germline ends. The receptor comes from a person aged 65 to 85 with invasive lung adenocarcinoma. The sequencing sample was made of FFPE invasive lung adenocarcinoma tissue. This sample's cell subset or site label indicates: frankly invasive lung adenocarcinoma (ADC). The chain employs TRBV10-2 and TRBJ1-2, with a tentative D gene TRBD1 over 5 matching bases. The sequenced DNA is TGCGCCAGCAACCGAGACAGCTATGGCTACACCTTC. It specifies CASNRDSYGYTF.